These 31 T cell receptor beta chains share one sample of origin, sequenced in a study of blood T cell repertoires in COVID-19 (dated by TCRdb to the early 2020s). The protocol used for the library was the immunoSEQ multiplex PCR assay. Entries here come from immuneACCESS through TCRdb and include only in-frame sequences with V and J called. Some clones fail to appear in such tables; in the studies checked, an unresolved V gene covers under half of the shortfall, and the cause of the remainder is unknown. The sample includes some 150,000 clones, with under 85% observed a single time. About 1.4% of the sample is held by the ten biggest clonotypes. Material: peripheral blood. These TCRs come from a human donor in a cohort sampled during active COVID-19.

The CDR3 loop is CASSSRTDTQYF. The DNA for the CDR3 is TGTGCCAGCAGCTCCAGGACAGATACGCAGTATTTT. This chain joins TRBV9 and TRBJ2-3; the D is unclear. CDR1 SGDLS and CDR2 YYNGEE come from the germline V gene. CDR3 length: 12 amino acids. Trimming stripped 4 bases from V and 3 bases from J, with 6 bases between.

This chain connects TRBV6-2 or TRBV6-3 to TRBJ2-2; D possibly corresponds to TRBD1 (6 bases). The germline gives CDR1 MNHEY, CDR2 SVGEGT. V was trimmed by 5 bases and J by 8 bases, leaving 12 bases between them. The CDR3 is made up of 13 amino acids. CDR3 amino acids: CASSIGTTGELFF. The CDR3 DNA follows: TGTGCCAGCAGTATCGGGACAACGGGGGAGCTGTTTTTT.

The V gene is TRBV29-1, the J gene TRBJ1-1, with 12 nucleotides matching TRBD1. The CDR3 extends over 16 amino acids. Germline CDR1 reads SQVTM; CDR2 reads ANQGSEA. J lost 3 bases, V lost 5 bases, and 10 bases had no gene match. CDR3 nucleotides: TGCAGCGTTATAACACGGGACAGGGGGCGAGACACTGAAGCTTTCTTT. As protein: CSVITRDRGRDTEAFF.

The J gene is TRBJ2-3, the V gene TRBV29-1, with 12 positions matching TRBD2. The V gene's germline CDR1 is SQVTM and CDR2 ANQGSEA. This CDR3 spans 14 amino acids. J lost 5 bases, V lost 6 bases, and 6 bases had no gene match. CDR3 sequence (DNA): TGCAGCGTAGGCCTAGCGGGAGGGGTAGATACGCAGTATTTT. As protein: CSVGLAGGVDTQYF.

CDR3 sequence: CASSSPTVNEQFF. In DNA form, the CDR3 reads TGTGCCAGCAGTTCCCCGACAGTTAATGAGCAGTTCTTC. This chain joins TRBV27 and TRBJ2-1, with TRBD1 as a possible D gene (5 bases). Germline values: CDR1 MNHEY, CDR2 SMNVEV (reference sequence). Trimming removed 4 bases from V and 7 bases from J, with 11 bases in between. The CDR3 consists of 13 residues.

This clone has a count of ten or more. The genes are TRBV18 and TRBJ1-1; D remains unclear. Trimming removed 6 bases from V and 0 bases from J, with 8 bases in between. This CDR3 spans 13 amino acids. Per the germline V gene, CDR1 is KGHSH and CDR2 is LQKENI. The CDR3 reads CASSDLVNTEAFF. The CDR3 nucleotides are TGTGCCAGCTCCGACTTGGTGAACACTGAAGCTTTCTTT.

The V call is TRBV4-2, the J call TRBJ1-5, with TRBD1 as a possible D gene (6 bases). V lost 0 bases to trimming and J lost 11 bases, with 17 bases between them. The CDR3 length is 15 residues. Germline CDR1 LGHNA, CDR2 YNFKEQ. Here the CDR3 DNA reads TGTGCCAGCAGCCAAGATCCGTTGGGGGCGAGGGCCCAGCATTTT. As protein: CASSQDPLGARAQHF.

The rearrangement links TRBV6-6 to TRBJ2-7; 10 bases align to TRBD2. Germline V gene data show CDR1 as MNHNY and CDR2 as SVGAGI (reference sequence). CDR3 length equals 14 residues. After removal of 6 bases from V and 1 base from J, the junction contained 3 bases not matched to a gene. The chain's CDR3 is CASSPGLASYEQYF. DNA of the CDR3: TGTGCCAGCAGCCCGGGACTAGCGTCCTACGAGCAGTACTTC.

The chain joins TRBV5-1 to TRBJ2-4; TRBD1 is a possible D gene (6 bases). The V and J ends lost 4 bases and 1 base respectively, with 9 bases between them. This CDR3 has 14 amino acids. Germline V gives CDR1 SGHRS, CDR2 YFSETQ. Written as DNA, the CDR3 is TGCGCCAGCAGCGTAACAGGGGCCAAAAACATTCAGTACTTC. It yields the protein CASSVTGAKNIQYF. Based on the CDR3 plus reference TRBV5-1 and TRBJ2-4, the full variable domain is KAGVTQTPRYLIKTRGQQVTLSCSPISGHRSVSWYQQTPGQGLQFLFEYFSETQRNKGNFPGRFSGRQFSNSRSEMNVSTLELGDSALYLCASSVTGAKNIQYFGAGTRLSVL.

This clone appeared once. The chain has TRBV19 and TRBJ2-2; TRBD2 matches 8 bases. This CDR3 is built from 14 residues. Germline assignment: CDR1 LNHDA and CDR2 SQIVND (reference sequence). V was clipped by 4 bases and J by 4 bases; unmatched bases: 2. The CDR3: CASSSGRTTGELFF. CDR3 DNA sequence: TGTGCCAGTAGTAGCGGGAGGACCACCGGGGAGCTGTTTTTT.

The rearrangement uses TRBV30 and TRBJ1-3, with D maybe TRBD1 (5 bases). Trimming left V 0 bases short and J 2 bases short, with 8 bases between. Germline V lookup: CDR1 GTSNPN, CDR2 SVGIG (reference sequence). The CDR3 spans 14 residues. The CDR3 sequence is CAWSVRGTGNTIYF. CDR3 nucleotide sequence: TGTGCCTGGAGTGTACGGGGGACTGGAAACACCATATATTTT. Full variable domain (remainder filled in from reference TRBV30 and TRBJ1-3): SQTIHQWPATLVQPVGSPLSLECTVEGTSNPNLYWYRQAAGRGLQLLFYSVGIGQISSEVPQNLSASRPQDRQFILSSKKLLLSDSGFYLCAWSVRGTGNTIYFGEGSWLTVV.

V usage is TRBV29-1 and J usage is TRBJ2-3; 7 bases are shared with TRBD1. Germline V gene lookup returns CDR1 SQVTM and CDR2 ANQGSEA. Losses at the gene ends were 7 bases for V and 2 bases for J; bases not matched to a gene: 9. The CDR3 spans 14 residues. The CDR3 DNA follows: TGCAGCGCAGCCGGGACAGAGTTCACAGATACGCAGTATTTT. This encodes CSAAGTEFTDTQYF.

The chain combines TRBV5-1 with TRBJ2-7; 12 bases are shared with TRBD2. Germline assignment: CDR1 SGHRS and CDR2 YFSETQ. Trimming removed 4 bases from V and 4 bases from J; junction bases left unmatched: 9. The CDR3 extends over 16 amino acids. Here the CDR3 DNA reads TGCGCCAGCAGCACGGGGACTAGCGGGTGGAATTACGAGCAGTACTTC. It is translated as CASSTGTSGWNYEQYF.

The CDR3 region has the DNA TGTGCCAGCAGCTTATCCCTACCTCGGACTAGCTCAACCTACAATGAGCAGTTCTTC. Protein sequence: CASSLSLPRTSSTYNEQFF. The J gene is TRBJ2-1, the V gene TRBV7-3; 8 positions match TRBD2. The CDR3 is 19 residues long. Germline CDR1 reads SGHTA; CDR2 reads FQGTGA. Trimming cost V 2 bases and J 2 bases; bases outside gene matches: 14.

For the CDR3, the DNA is TGTGCCACTCGGCTCCGGGAATACAATGAGCAGTTCTTC. It specifies CATRLREYNEQFF. This chain connects TRBV19 to TRBJ2-1; D may be TRBD2 (5 bases). This CDR3 spans 13 amino acids. In germline, CDR1 is LNHDA, CDR2 SQIVND (reference sequence). V lost 10 bases and J lost 4, with 14 bases in between. Supplemented by reference TRBV19 and TRBJ2-1, the full variable domain reads DGGITQSPKYLFRKEGQNVTLSCEQNLNHDAMYWYRQDPGQGLRLIYYSQIVNDFQKGDIAEGYSVSREKKESFPLTVTSAQKNPTAFYLCATRLREYNEQFFGPGTRLTVL.

The J gene is TRBJ2-7, the V gene TRBV5-6, with D unresolved. CDR3 length equals 13 residues. Per germline, CDR1 SGHDT and CDR2 YYEEEE. Trimming took off 4 bases at V and 2 bases at J, with 10 bases between the two ends. The CDR3 sequence is CASSPVAPYEQYF. The CDR3 nucleotides are TGTGCCAGCAGCCCGGTAGCCCCCTACGAGCAGTACTTC.

The V and J genes are TRBV9 and TRBJ2-3, with D possibly being TRBD2 (6 bases). Deletions cut 1 base from V and 2 bases from J, with 8 bases between. The CDR3 is 14 residues long. Germline V gene lookup returns CDR1 SGDLS and CDR2 YYNGEE. CDR3 residues: CASSVIADTDTQYF. For the CDR3, the DNA is TGTGCCAGCAGCGTAATAGCGGACACAGATACGCAGTATTTT. Variable domain in full (rest from reference TRBV9 and TRBJ2-3): DSGVTQTPKHLITATGQRVTLRCSPRSGDLSVYWYQQSLDQGLQFLIQYYNGEERAKGNILERFSAQQFPDLHSELNLSSLELGDSALYFCASSVIADTDTQYFGPGTRLTVL.

This clone was observed once. The chain joins TRBV12-5 to TRBJ1-1, with D unresolved. In germline, CDR1 is LGHNT, CDR2 FRNRAP. CDR3 length: 14 amino acids. Trimming took 3 bases from V and 1 from J, leaving 9 bases between them. The CDR3 region has the DNA TGTGCTAGTGGTTTTCCCTCTAAGAACACTGAAGCTTTCTTT. It codes for CASGFPSKNTEAFF.

This clone occurred a few times. The V call is TRBV2, the J call TRBJ1-1; D gene unclear. CDR3 length: 14 amino acids. The V and J ends lost 4 bases and 1 base respectively, with 10 bases between them. Per the germline V gene, CDR1 is SNHLY and CDR2 is FYNNEI. The DNA of the CDR3 is TGTGCCAGCAGTGTTCGGCGGCCGAACACTGAAGCTTTCTTT. Protein: CASSVRRPNTEAFF. Supplemented by reference TRBV2 and TRBJ1-1, the full variable domain reads EPEVTQTPSHQVTQMGQEVILRCVPISNHLYFYWYRQILGQKVEFLVSFYNNEISEKSEIFDDQFSVERPDGSNFTLKIRSTKLEDSAMYFCASSVRRPNTEAFFGQGTRLTVV.

This chain uses TRBV6-1 with TRBJ2-1; possibly TRBD2 for D (6 bases). The germline CDR1 and CDR2 sequences are MNHNS and SASEGT. Trimming removed 5 bases at V and 10 bases at J, with 15 bases between. CDR3 length: 13 amino acids. The CDR3 DNA sequence: TGTGCCAGCAGTAGGGACTTTCTCGGGGAGCAGTTCTTC. Translating gives CASSRDFLGEQFF.

This chain links TRBV18 with TRBJ1-4; the D gene is possibly TRBD1 (5 bases). Trimming cost V 3 bases and J 2 bases, with 10 bases left between them. The CDR3 consists of 15 residues. Per the germline V gene, CDR1 is KGHSH and CDR2 is LQKENI. The CDR3 nucleotides are TGTGCCAGCTCACCCGGGGGTCGGACTAATGAAAAACTGTTTTTT. Protein sequence: CASSPGGRTNEKLFF.

This clone was observed once. The chain carries TRBV19 and TRBJ2-5; no reliable D call. Trimming removed 5 bases at V and 4 bases at J, with 14 bases between. Germline assignment: CDR1 LNHDA and CDR2 SQIVND (reference sequence). The CDR3 sequence is 14 residues long. DNA of the CDR3: TGTGCCAGTAGTTCCGCTCTAAGAGGAGAGACCCAGTACTTC. It yields the protein CASSSALRGETQYF.

The chain carries TRBV6-6 and TRBJ2-3, with 10 bases lining up with TRBD2. The V gene end was trimmed by 8 bases and the J gene end by 6 bases; junction bases not matched to a gene: 8. This CDR3 region has 14 residues. Per germline, CDR1 MNHNY and CDR2 SVGAGI (reference sequence). For the CDR3, the DNA is TGTGCCAGCGCTACTAGCGGGACGGTGGATACGCAGTATTTT. Translated, it gives CASATSGTVDTQYF.

This chain joins TRBV10-2 and TRBJ2-5; 11 nucleotides agree with TRBD2. Germline assignment: CDR1 WSHSY and CDR2 SAAADI. Trimming at V came to 3 bases and at J to 5 bases, leaving 5 bases not matched to a gene. The CDR3 contains 15 residues. For the CDR3, the DNA is TGCGCCAGCAGTGAACTAGCGGGAGAGTGGGAGACCCAGTACTTC. This sequence encodes CASSELAGEWETQYF.

The chain carries TRBV29-1 and TRBJ1-1; the D gene is possibly TRBD1 (5 bases). Germline CDR1 SQVTM, CDR2 ANQGSEA. The V end was cut by 4 bases, the J end by 8 bases, with 11 bases between. The CDR3 spans 11 residues. CDR3 loop: CSVVIQVEAFF. CDR3 sequence (DNA): TGCAGCGTTGTTATACAGGTCGAAGCTTTCTTT.

This clone was seen a single time. CDR3 amino acids: CASSLRGRTGEQYF. As DNA, the CDR3 is TGTGCCAGCAGTTTAAGGGGGAGGACAGGGGAGCAGTACTTC. The chain employs TRBV27 and TRBJ2-7, with TRBD1 identical over 8 bases. In germline, CDR1 is MNHEY, CDR2 SMNVEV (reference sequence). With V trimmed by 2 bases and J by 7 bases, 7 bases remained unmatched. The length of the CDR3 is 14 residues.

The chain uses TRBV10-3 and TRBJ2-3; 9 bases agree with TRBD2. Germline CDR1 ENHRY, CDR2 SYGVKD. With 8 bases clipped from V and 2 bases from J, the junction kept 8 bases outside the gene matches. The CDR3 has 15 amino acids. The CDR3: CAIGGLADTTDTQYF. In DNA, the CDR3 is TGTGCCATCGGGGGACTAGCCGACACCACAGATACGCAGTATTTT.

The V and J genes are TRBV5-8 and TRBJ2-3; 8 bases match TRBD1. CDR1 SGHTS and CDR2 YDEGEE come from the germline V gene. The CDR3 contains 16 residues. The junction had 8 bases not matched to a gene; V was cut back by 0 bases and J by 5 bases. CDR3 residues: CASSLGPGQGQDTQYF. The DNA of the CDR3 is TGTGCCAGCAGCTTGGGGCCCGGACAGGGTCAAGATACGCAGTATTTT.

V usage is TRBV28 and J usage is TRBJ2-7; TRBD2 might be the D (5 bases). CDR1 and CDR2 (germline): MDHEN, SYDVKM. Trimming shortened V by 7 bases and J by 0 bases, and 16 bases separated the two germline ends. CDR3 length: 15 amino acids. The CDR3 nucleotides are TGTGCCAGCAAGTATTCGGGAAAAAGCTCCTACGAGCAGTACTTC. Its translation is CASKYSGKSSYEQYF.

The chain employs TRBV28 and TRBJ1-1, with 9 nucleotides matching TRBD1. CDR1 and CDR2 (germline): MDHEN, SYDVKM. The CDR3 extends over 16 amino acids. Germline trimming cut 8 bases from V and 5 bases from J; bases unmatched to any gene: 15. The chain's CDR3 is CASALAGTGSKTEAFF. CDR3 bases: TGTGCCAGCGCTCTCGCCGGGACAGGGTCTAAAACTGAAGCTTTCTTT.

The rearrangement links TRBV19 to TRBJ2-2, with 10 bases aligning to TRBD2. The CDR3 consists of 20 residues. Unmatched junction bases numbered 17, after V lost 0 bases and J lost 7 bases. The germline V gene has CDR1 LNHDA and CDR2 SQIVND (reference sequence). CDR3 sequence reads: CASSIDRTSGRGGRVGELFF. The CDR3 region has the DNA TGTGCCAGTAGTATAGATCGCACCAGCGGGAGGGGGGGTCGCGTCGGGGAGCTGTTTTTT.